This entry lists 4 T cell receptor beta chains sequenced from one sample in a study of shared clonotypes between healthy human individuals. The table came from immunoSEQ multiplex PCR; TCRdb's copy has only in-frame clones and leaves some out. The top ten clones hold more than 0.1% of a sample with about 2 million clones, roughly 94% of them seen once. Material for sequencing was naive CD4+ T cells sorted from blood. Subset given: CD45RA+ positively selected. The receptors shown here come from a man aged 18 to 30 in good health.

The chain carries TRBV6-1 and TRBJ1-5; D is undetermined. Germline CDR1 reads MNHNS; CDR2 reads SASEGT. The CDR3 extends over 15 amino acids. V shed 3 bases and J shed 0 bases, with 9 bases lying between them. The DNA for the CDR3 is TGTGCCAGCAGTGAGAACAGAATTAGCAATCAGCCCCAGCATTTT. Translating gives CASSENRISNQPQHF.

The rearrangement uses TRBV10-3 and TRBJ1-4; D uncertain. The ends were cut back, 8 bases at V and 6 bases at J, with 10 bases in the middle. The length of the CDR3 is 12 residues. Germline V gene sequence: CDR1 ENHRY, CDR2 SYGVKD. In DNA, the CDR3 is TGTGCCATCGGTCCAATGCATGAAAAACTGTTTTTT. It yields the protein CAIGPMHEKLFF.

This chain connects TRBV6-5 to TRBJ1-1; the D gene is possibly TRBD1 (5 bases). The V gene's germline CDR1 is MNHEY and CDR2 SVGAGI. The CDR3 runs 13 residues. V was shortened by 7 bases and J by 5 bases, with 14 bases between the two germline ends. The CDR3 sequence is CASTIGGGTEAFF. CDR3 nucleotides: TGTGCCAGCACCATCGGGGGAGGGACTGAAGCTTTCTTT.

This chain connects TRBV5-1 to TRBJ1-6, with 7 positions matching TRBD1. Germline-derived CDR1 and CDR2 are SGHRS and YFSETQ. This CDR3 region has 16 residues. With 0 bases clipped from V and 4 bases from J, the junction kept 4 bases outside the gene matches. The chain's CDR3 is CASSLAATGYNSPLHF. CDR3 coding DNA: TGCGCCAGCAGCTTGGCCGCGACAGGGTATAATTCACCCCTCCACTTT.